This record covers a single T cell receptor (beta chain). The CDR3 extends over 15 amino acids. V was clipped by 5 bases and J by 2 bases; unmatched bases: 4. The germline V gene encodes CDR1 SGHAT and CDR2 FQNNGV. The sample is drawn from a study of blood T cell repertoires in COVID-19. Background on the study: Acute-phase and convalescent COVID-19 samples originated in the United States, Italy and Spain.

Method: immunoSEQ multiplex PCR; TCRdb's copy keeps in-frame clones and lacks some. The table shows 150,000 to 200,000 clones, with about 81% occurring only once. The rearrangement uses TRBV11-2 and TRBJ2-5; 11 bases match TRBD2. Sample: peripheral blood. This receptor was taken from a human donor in a cohort sampled during active COVID-19. CDR3 amino acids: CASSPLAGVQETQYF. The CDR3 bases are TGTGCCAGCAGCCCACTAGCGGGGGTACAAGAGACCCAGTACTTC.